The rows below give T cell receptor beta chains drawn from one sample of a study of somatic mutations in cytotoxic T cells in rheumatoid arthritis. TCRdb's table, derived via immunoSEQ multiplex PCR, lists solely in-frame clones and lacks some. The repertoire holds 6,500 to 7,500 clones, with roughly 78% as singletons. What was sequenced was CD8+ T cells sorted from blood. The receptors were gathered from an adult with rheumatoid arthritis. CDR3s include the opening cysteine and the closing phenylalanine or tryptophan. A D gene is named only where the DNA matches it firmly. A clone size is listed for some rows: how often the clone was seen (once, few, many), or a class if it is expanded.

J: TRBJ1-5; V: TRBV10-3; length: 16; D: TRBD1; size: NA; DNA: TGTGCCATCAGTGAGTTTCAGGACAGGAACAATCAGCCCCAGCATTTT; CDR3: CAISEFQDRNNQPQHF
J: TRBJ1-2; V: TRBV27; length: 13; D: NA; size: NA; DNA: TGTGCCAGCAGTTTAAGGGCGGGTGGCGGCTACACCTTC; CDR3: CASSLRAGGGYTF
J: TRBJ2-3; V: TRBV4-1; length: 12; D: NA; size: NA; DNA: TGCGCCAGCAGCCTGGGCTTGCATACGCAGTATTTT; CDR3: CASSLGLHTQYF
J: TRBJ1-1; V: TRBV5-5; length: 13; D: NA; size: NA; DNA: TGTGCCAGCAGCTTGGCAGGGAACACTGAAGCTTTCTTT; CDR3: CASSLAGNTEAFF
J: TRBJ1-2; V: TRBV7-9; length: 15; D: TRBD1; size: few; DNA: TGTGCCAGCAGCTCATTGACAGGGGGTCCTTTTGGCTACACCTTC; CDR3: CASSSLTGGPFGYTF
J: TRBJ2-6; V: TRBV2; length: 15; D: NA; size: NA; DNA: TGTGCCAGCAGTGGGGGGGTAACTGGGGCCAACGTCCTGACTTTC; CDR3: CASSGGVTGANVLTF
J: TRBJ2-1; V: TRBV11-2; length: 13; D: NA; size: NA; DNA: TGTGCCAGCAGCTTCCGACTTGATGGAGAGCAGTTCTTC; CDR3: CASSFRLDGEQFF
J: TRBJ1-5; V: TRBV27; length: 15; D: TRBD1; size: NA; DNA: TGTGCCAGCTGGACAGGGAGTTATAGCAATCAGCCCCAGCATTTT; CDR3: CASWTGSYSNQPQHF
J: TRBJ2-7; V: TRBV6-5; length: 14; D: NA; size: NA; DNA: TGTGCCAGCAGTTACTATGGGGACTCCTACGAGCAGTACTTC; CDR3: CASSYYGDSYEQYF
J: TRBJ1-1; V: TRBV19; length: 12; D: TRBD1; size: NA; DNA: TGTGCCAGCCAGGGGGCCCGCGGCGAAGCTTTCTTT; CDR3: CASQGARGEAFF
J: TRBJ2-7; V: TRBV29-1; length: 13; D: TRBD1; size: few; DNA: TGCAGCGTTGGTGGACAGGGGAGGTACGAGCAGTACTTC; CDR3: CSVGGQGRYEQYF
J: TRBJ1-6; V: TRBV28; length: 12; D: NA; size: NA; DNA: TGTGCCAGCAGTTTAAGGAATTCACCCCTCCACTTT; CDR3: CASSLRNSPLHF
J: TRBJ1-1; V: TRBV27; length: 14; D: NA; size: NA; DNA: TGTGCCAGCAGTTGGGGGGGTAGCAACACTGAAGCTTTCTTT; CDR3: CASSWGGSNTEAFF
J: TRBJ2-5; V: TRBV29-1; length: 14; D: NA; size: NA; DNA: TGCAGCGTGGGCGGGACAGCTTTAGGAGAGACCCAGTACTTC; CDR3: CSVGGTALGETQYF
J: TRBJ1-2; V: TRBV7-2; length: 16; D: TRBD1; size: once; DNA: TGTGCCAGCAGCTTAGACTCGCGGGACAGGGGTGAGGGCTACACCTTC; CDR3: CASSLDSRDRGEGYTF
J: TRBJ2-7; V: TRBV28; length: 15; D: TRBD1; size: NA; DNA: TGTGCCAGCGCCCCTCGGGGGGACAGGGTCTACGAGCAGTACTTC; CDR3: CASAPRGDRVYEQYF
J: TRBJ2-1; V: TRBV7-9; length: 12; D: NA; size: once; DNA: TGTGCCAGCAGCCTCGGTTACAATGAGCAGTTCTTC; CDR3: CASSLGYNEQFF
J: TRBJ1-2; V: TRBV19; length: 16; D: NA; size: NA; DNA: TGTGCCAGTAGTATCCGAGACAGAAGTGTCGACTATGGCTACACCTTC; CDR3: CASSIRDRSVDYGYTF
J: TRBJ1-2; V: TRBV7-9; length: 13; D: TRBD1; size: few; DNA: TGTGCCAGCAGCCCCGGGACAGGCTATGGCTACACCTTC; CDR3: CASSPGTGYGYTF
J: TRBJ2-2; V: TRBV6-5; length: 14; D: TRBD1; size: NA; DNA: TGTGCCTGCACCAGGACAGGGGGCACCGGGGAGCTGTTTTTT; CDR3: CACTRTGGTGELFF
J: TRBJ1-5; V: TRBV27; length: 15; D: NA; size: NA; DNA: TGTGCCAGCAGTTTATATGCAGGGCTTAAGCAGCCCCAGCACTTT; CDR3: CASSLYAGLKQPQHF
J: TRBJ2-1; V: TRBV7-2; length: 15; D: NA; size: NA; DNA: TGTGCCAGCAGCTTCTCCTTCCAGGGGGGGAATGAGCAGTTCTTC; CDR3: CASSFSFQGGNEQFF
J: TRBJ1-5; V: TRBV6-1; length: 13; D: NA; size: NA; DNA: TGTGCCAGCAGTGACAGGGAAGGCCAGCCCCAGCATTTT; CDR3: CASSDREGQPQHF
J: TRBJ1-2; V: TRBV28; length: 11; D: NA; size: NA; DNA: TGTGCCACCGACAGGAACTATGGCTACACCTTC; CDR3: CATDRNYGYTF
J: TRBJ2-6; V: TRBV11-1; length: 14; D: NA; size: NA; DNA: TGTGTCAGCACCTTGGGACGTGGGGCCAACGTCCTGACTTTC; CDR3: CVSTLGRGANVLTF
J: TRBJ2-1; V: TRBV7-3; length: 13; D: NA; size: once; DNA: TGTGCCAGCAGCTTAACTCGGAACAATGAGCAGTTCTTC; CDR3: CASSLTRNNEQFF
J: TRBJ1-2; V: TRBV6-1; length: 13; D: NA; size: NA; DNA: TGTGCCAGCACCAAGAGGGGAGGGGACGGCTACACCTTC; CDR3: CASTKRGGDGYTF
J: TRBJ1-2; V: TRBV5-4; length: 13; D: NA; size: NA; DNA: TGTGCCAGCAGCTCCTTAGGGGGTGGGGGCTACACCTTC; CDR3: CASSSLGGGGYTF
J: TRBJ1-2; V: TRBV28; length: 13; D: NA; size: NA; DNA: TGTGCCAGCAGTTTTACAGGCACCTATGGCTACACCTTC; CDR3: CASSFTGTYGYTF
J: TRBJ1-3; V: TRBV6-1; length: 13; D: NA; size: NA; DNA: TGTGCCAGCTCTCCCGCAGCCGGAAACACCATATATTTT; CDR3: CASSPAAGNTIYF
J: TRBJ1-1; V: TRBV28; length: 11; D: NA; size: NA; DNA: TGTGCCAGCGTATACAGGGAGGAAGCTTTCTTT; CDR3: CASVYREEAFF
J: TRBJ1-1; V: TRBV18; length: 14; D: NA; size: NA; DNA: TGTGCCAGCTCACGCGGACAAGAGAACACTGAAGCTTTCTTT; CDR3: CASSRGQENTEAFF
J: TRBJ1-4; V: TRBV19; length: 15; D: NA; size: few; DNA: TGTGCCAGTAGTATAGGGCGACAGTCTAATGAAAAACTGTTTTTT; CDR3: CASSIGRQSNEKLFF
J: TRBJ1-3; V: TRBV9; length: 15; D: NA; size: NA; DNA: TGTGCCAGCAGCGTAGAGGGGGTGGGTGGAAACACCATATATTTT; CDR3: CASSVEGVGGNTIYF
J: TRBJ2-2; V: TRBV5-1; length: 13; D: NA; size: NA; DNA: TGCGCCGGGCGGGCAACGAACACCGGGGAGCTGTTTTTT; CDR3: CAGRATNTGELFF
J: TRBJ1-1; V: TRBV4-3; length: 16; D: NA; size: NA; DNA: TGCGCCAGCAGCTCGGGATGGGGGATAGTCAACACTGAAGCTTTCTTT; CDR3: CASSSGWGIVNTEAFF
J: TRBJ1-1; V: TRBV27; length: 13; D: TRBD1; size: once; DNA: TGTGCCAGCAGTTTGACAGGGGGCACTGAAGCTTTCTTT; CDR3: CASSLTGGTEAFF
J: TRBJ2-1; V: TRBV5-1; length: 15; D: TRBD1; size: NA; DNA: TGCGCCAGCAGCTTGGAGCAGGGGGCTATCGATGAGCAGTTCTTC; CDR3: CASSLEQGAIDEQFF
J: TRBJ1-3; V: TRBV7-6; length: 15; D: TRBD1; size: NA; DNA: TGTGCCAGCAGCCCGGGACAGGGTACTGGAAACACCATATATTTT; CDR3: CASSPGQGTGNTIYF
J: TRBJ1-2; V: TRBV7-9; length: 14; D: NA; size: NA; DNA: TGTGCCAGCAGCTTCTTCAGCTCTAACTATGGCTACACCTTC; CDR3: CASSFFSSNYGYTF
J: TRBJ2-1; V: TRBV5-1; length: 17; D: TRBD2; size: few; DNA: TGCGCCAGCAGCTTGGAGGCTAGCGGGATAACCTACAATGAGCAGTTCTTC; CDR3: CASSLEASGITYNEQFF
J: TRBJ1-2; V: TRBV9; length: 10; D: NA; size: NA; DNA: TGTGCCAGCAGGCCTGACGGCTACACCTTC; CDR3: CASRPDGYTF
J: TRBJ2-7; V: TRBV7-2; length: 14; D: NA; size: NA; DNA: TGTGCCAGCAGCTCCCCGACAGGTTCCGACGAGCAGTACTTC; CDR3: CASSSPTGSDEQYF
J: TRBJ2-3; V: TRBV28; length: 16; D: NA; size: once; DNA: TGTGCCAGCACCTCAATGTTTGGGAAGTGGGCAGATACGCAGTATTTT; CDR3: CASTSMFGKWADTQYF
J: TRBJ1-1; V: TRBV4-2; length: 15; D: NA; size: few; DNA: TGTGCCAGCAGCCAAGGGGGGCTGATGAACACTGAAGCTTTCTTT; CDR3: CASSQGGLMNTEAFF
J: TRBJ2-2; V: TRBV11-2; length: 16; D: NA; size: NA; DNA: TGTGCCAGCAGCTTCGCACCGTCCCCGAACACCGGGGAGCTGTTTTTT; CDR3: CASSFAPSPNTGELFF
J: TRBJ1-4; V: TRBV28; length: 12; D: NA; size: NA; DNA: TGTGCCAGCTGCTATAGAGGGGAAAAACTGTTTTTT; CDR3: CASCYRGEKLFF
J: TRBJ2-1; V: TRBV7-6; length: 12; D: NA; size: once; DNA: TGTGCCAGCAGCGACCGATGGGATGAGCAGTTCTTC; CDR3: CASSDRWDEQFF
J: TRBJ1-6; V: TRBV10-2; length: 11; D: NA; size: NA; DNA: TGCGCCAGCAGTGAAAGTTTCCAACTCCACTTT; CDR3: CASSESFQLHF
J: TRBJ2-3; V: TRBV5-1; length: 16; D: TRBD2; size: NA; DNA: TGCGCCAGCAGCTTGGAGGCGGGGGGGCGGTCGGATACGCAGTATTTT; CDR3: CASSLEAGGRSDTQYF
J: TRBJ2-1; V: TRBV2; length: 16; D: TRBD2; size: NA; DNA: TGTGCCAGCAGGGATAGCGGGGGGGCGTCCTACAATGAGCAGTTCTTC; CDR3: CASRDSGGASYNEQFF
J: TRBJ1-1; V: TRBV19; length: 14; D: NA; size: NA; DNA: TGTGCCAGTAGTATGGCACCCTGGGGCACTGAAGCTTTCTTT; CDR3: CASSMAPWGTEAFF
J: TRBJ2-5; V: TRBV9; length: 14; D: NA; size: NA; DNA: TGTGCCAGCAGCGGTCCCTCGGGGTTAGAGACCCAGTACTTC; CDR3: CASSGPSGLETQYF
J: TRBJ2-7; V: TRBV20-1; length: 11; D: NA; size: few; DNA: TGCAGTGCTAGCCTCGATTCCGAGCAGTACTTC; CDR3: CSASLDSEQYF